Shown below are 20 T cell receptor beta chains from a single sample sequenced in a study of cytomegalovirus exposure and HLA in healthy donors. With 60 Vbeta and 13 Jbeta primers, the PCR was carried out. The protocol was immunoSEQ multiplex PCR, while the TCRdb copy is restricted to in-frame clones and leaves out a portion. The sample lists about 130,000 clones, 74% occurring once. The specimen was PBMCs. The source is a man aged 40-50 years in good health and CMV-seropositive.

This clone was picked up a small number of times. The CDR3 loop reads CSVLQGAYEQYF. The CDR3 nucleotides are TGCAGCGTTCTCCAGGGGGCCTACGAGCAGTACTTC. The J gene is TRBJ2-7, the V gene TRBV29-1, with TRBD1 matching over 7 bases. J was trimmed by 2 bases and V by 5 bases; bases with no gene match: 3. Germline V gives CDR1 SQVTM, CDR2 ANQGSEA. The CDR3 has 12 amino acids.

This clone showed up just a few times. The chain combines TRBV29-1 with TRBJ2-3; 8 bases are shared with TRBD1. Germline trimming cut 3 bases from V and 7 bases from J; bases unmatched to any gene: 12. The CDR3 spans 15 residues. The germline V gene encodes CDR1 SQVTM and CDR2 ANQGSEA. CDR3 sequence (DNA): TGCAGCGTTGACCCAGGGACAGGAGAAGCACATACGCAGTATTTT. It codes for CSVDPGTGEAHTQYF.

The chain carries TRBV20-1 and TRBJ2-7; D remains unclear. The CDR3 sequence is 11 residues long. V was pared by 5 bases and J by 4 bases, with 9 bases between. Germline assignment: CDR1 DFQATT and CDR2 SNEGSKA (reference sequence). In DNA form, the CDR3 reads TGCAGTGCTCGGGTGTCATACGAGCAGTACTTC. Its protein product is CSARVSYEQYF.

The V call is TRBV7-4, the J call TRBJ1-2, with no clear D. The CDR3 has 13 residues. CDR1 is SGHVT, CDR2 SQSDAQ, per germline. The germline V and J ends were trimmed by 5 bases and 5 bases, with 12 bases remaining between them. The CDR3 bases are TGTGCCAGCAGCCCTCGTTGTTTATATGGCTACACCTTC. Its translation: CASSPRCLYGYTF. The full variable domain, its missing parts supplied by reference TRBV7-4 and TRBJ1-2, is GAGVSQSPRYKVAKRGRDVALRCDSISGHVTLYWYRQTLGQGSEVLTYSQSDAQRDKSGRPSGRFSAERPERSVSTLKIQRTEQGDSAVYLCASSPRCLYGYTFGSGTRLTVV.

The chain recombines TRBV5-1 with TRBJ2-7; 7 bases are shared with TRBD2. Losses at the gene ends were 4 bases for V and 6 bases for J; bases not matched to a gene: 16. The CDR3 loop spans 16 amino acids. Germline values: CDR1 SGHRS, CDR2 YFSETQ. The CDR3 coding sequence is TGCGCCAGCAGCGCGGGAGTCCAAACCCCCCCGGGCGAGCAGTACTTC. Translating gives CASSAGVQTPPGEQYF.

This chain links TRBV9 with TRBJ2-1; the D gene is possibly TRBD2 (5 bases). This CDR3 has 13 amino acids. Germline V gene sequence: CDR1 SGDLS, CDR2 YYNGEE. Deletions cut 0 bases from V and 7 bases from J, with 8 bases between. The CDR3 is CASSVAGRNEQFF. CDR3 coding DNA: TGTGCCAGCAGCGTAGCGGGAAGGAATGAGCAGTTCTTC. Using reference TRBV9 and TRBJ2-1 for the parts outside the CDR3, the full variable domain is DSGVTQTPKHLITATGQRVTLRCSPRSGDLSVYWYQQSLDQGLQFLIQYYNGEERAKGNILERFSAQQFPDLHSELNLSSLELGDSALYFCASSVAGRNEQFFGPGTRLTVL.

This rearrangement joins TRBV29-1 to TRBJ1-4, with 7 bases matching TRBD1. Germline loops: CDR1 SQVTM, CDR2 ANQGSEA. The CDR3 sequence is 13 residues long. The ends lost 7 bases at V and 5 bases at J; junction bases unmatched: 7. CDR3 in DNA: TGCAGCGCACAGGGGCCGCGCAATGAAAAACTGTTTTTT. Translating it yields CSAQGPRNEKLFF.

A word on this clone: At one boundary the junction diverges from the germline segment, which might be a read error. The V call is TRBV6-1, the J call TRBJ2-1; 12 bases line up with TRBD2. CDR1 is MNHNS, CDR2 SASEGT, per germline. The CDR3 has 17 residues. CDR3 region: CASSQGLAGLRGNGQFF. The CDR3 DNA is TGTGCCAGCAGTCAAGGACTAGCGGGACTTCGAGGGAATGGGCAGTTCTTC.

This clone was recorded only once. V and J are TRBV4-3 and TRBJ2-1, with TRBD2 matching 8 bases. The CDR3 spans 18 residues. After removal of 4 bases from V and 4 bases from J, the junction contained 15 bases not matched to a gene. Looked up from germline, CDR1 is LGHNA and CDR2 is YSLEER. CDR3 coding DNA: TGCGCCAGCAGCCGATTCCCGCCGGGACTAGAGGGGTACAATGAGCAGTTCTTC. This translates into CASSRFPPGLEGYNEQFF.

V gene TRBV19 combines with J gene TRBJ1-1; possible D gene TRBD1, 6 bases. V was trimmed by 5 bases and J by 4 bases, leaving 11 bases between them. CDR3 length: 13 residues. The germline gives CDR1 LNHDA, CDR2 SQIVND (reference sequence). DNA for the CDR3: TGTGCCAGTAGTGAGGGGGTTGGCACTGAAGCTTTCTTT. Protein sequence: CASSEGVGTEAFF.

The V call is TRBV5-5, the J call TRBJ1-1; D ambiguous. This CDR3 is built from 14 residues. Trimming left V 0 bases short and J 3 bases short, with 9 bases between. The germline CDR1 and CDR2 sequences are SGHKS and YYEKEE (reference sequence). This CDR3 is CASSLDPVYTEAFF. The CDR3 DNA follows: TGTGCCAGCAGCTTGGACCCGGTATACACTGAAGCTTTCTTT.

This chain uses TRBV28 with TRBJ2-1, with D perhaps TRBD2 (5 bases). This CDR3 contains 16 residues. Germline CDR1 MDHEN, CDR2 SYDVKM. The V gene lost 2 bases and the J gene lost 0 bases, with 11 bases spanning the gap. CDR3 nucleotides: TGTGCCAGCAGTTTAACAATGGGAGCCTCCTACAATGAGCAGTTCTTC. Protein sequence: CASSLTMGASYNEQFF. The variable domain in full, completed from reference TRBV28 and TRBJ2-1, reads DVKVTQSSRYLVKRTGEKVFLECVQDMDHENMFWYRQDPGLGLRLIYFSYDVKMKEKGDIPEGYSVSREKKERFSLILESASTNQTSMYLCASSLTMGASYNEQFFGPGTRLTVL.

The chain employs TRBV6-1 and TRBJ1-2; the D gene is possibly TRBD1 (5 bases). This CDR3 has 12 residues. Germline V lookup: CDR1 MNHNS, CDR2 SASEGT. Trimming pared 4 bases from V and 5 bases from J, leaving 8 bases between. The CDR3 DNA reads TGTGCCAGCAGTGCGACAGTATATGGCTACACCTTC. It codes for CASSATVYGYTF.

The rearrangement joins TRBV6-4 to TRBJ1-5; 7 nucleotides agree with TRBD1. Germline lookup yields CDR1 MRHNA and CDR2 SNTAGT. There are 15 residues in the CDR3. V lost 3 bases, J lost 4 bases, and 6 bases stayed unmatched. CDR3 sequence (DNA): TGTGCCAGCAGTGATCAGGGGGGCGGAAATCAGCCCCAGCATTTT. Its protein product is CASSDQGGGNQPQHF.

The rearrangement uses TRBV7-8 and TRBJ1-1, with 7 positions matching TRBD1. There are 15 residues in the CDR3. Trimming at V came to 3 bases and at J to 1 base, leaving 5 bases not matched to a gene. CDR1 and CDR2 (germline): SGHVS, FQNEAQ. Here the CDR3 reads CASSFRQGSNTEAFF. DNA for the CDR3: TGTGCCAGCAGCTTCCGACAGGGATCGAACACTGAAGCTTTCTTT.

The chain combines TRBV30 with TRBJ2-5; TRBD1 matches 7 bases. V was pared by 7 bases and J by 5 bases, with 16 bases of the junction left unmatched. The CDR3 is 15 amino acids. Per germline, CDR1 GTSNPN and CDR2 SVGIG (reference sequence). The CDR3 nucleotides are TGTGCCTTCACGACAGATTTGACAGGGTTGGAGACCCAGTACTTC. It encodes CAFTTDLTGLETQYF.

This chain uses TRBV5-1 with TRBJ2-7; a possible D gene is TRBD1 (7 bases). This CDR3 spans 14 amino acids. V shed 7 bases and J shed 5 bases, with 19 bases lying between them. Looked up from germline, CDR1 is SGHRS and CDR2 is YFSETQ. The CDR3 loop reads CASRWQGGRNEQYF. In DNA, the CDR3 is TGCGCCAGCCGCTGGCAGGGGGGAAGGAACGAGCAGTACTTC.

V usage is TRBV10-3 and J usage is TRBJ1-1; a possible D gene is TRBD1 (5 bases). This CDR3 contains 13 residues. CDR1 is ENHRY, CDR2 SYGVKD, per germline. The germline V and J ends were trimmed by 2 bases and 5 bases, with 9 bases remaining between them. The CDR3 DNA is TGTGCCATCAGTGAGGGGGCAGGAACTGAAGCTTTCTTT. As protein: CAISEGAGTEAFF.

CDR3 amino acids: CASRSHSSYNSPLHF. The CDR3 coding sequence is TGTGCCAGCAGGTCGCACAGCTCCTATAATTCACCCCTCCACTTT. The chain couples TRBV6-1 to TRBJ1-6; no clear D gene. Trimming shortened V by 6 bases and J by 0 bases, and 9 bases separated the two germline ends. The germline V gene has CDR1 MNHNS and CDR2 SASEGT. CDR3 size: 15 residues.

This clone was seen a few times. V usage is TRBV10-1 and J usage is TRBJ2-5; 7 nucleotides agree with TRBD2. The CDR3 loop spans 14 amino acids. Germline CDR1 is WNHNN and CDR2 is SYGVQD (reference sequence). Germline trimming cut 3 bases from V and 1 base from J; bases unmatched to any gene: 2. The CDR3 DNA reads as TGCGCCAGCAGTGAACCTAGCGGCCAAGAGACCCAGTACTTC. Its translation is CASSEPSGQETQYF.